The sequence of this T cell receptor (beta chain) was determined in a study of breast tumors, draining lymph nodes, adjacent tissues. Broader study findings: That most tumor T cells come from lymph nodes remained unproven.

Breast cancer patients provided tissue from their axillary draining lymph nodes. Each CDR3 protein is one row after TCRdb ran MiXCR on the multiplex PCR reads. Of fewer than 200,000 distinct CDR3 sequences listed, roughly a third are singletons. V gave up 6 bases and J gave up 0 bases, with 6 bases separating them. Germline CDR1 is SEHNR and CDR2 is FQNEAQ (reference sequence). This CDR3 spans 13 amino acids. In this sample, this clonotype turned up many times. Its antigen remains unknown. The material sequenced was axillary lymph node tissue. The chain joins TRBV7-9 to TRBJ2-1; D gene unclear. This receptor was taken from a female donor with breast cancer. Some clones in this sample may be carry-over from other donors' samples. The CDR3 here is CASRASSYNEQFF. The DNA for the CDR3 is TGTGCCAGCAGGGCCAGCTCCTACAATGAGCAGTTCTTC.